The rows below give T cell receptor beta chains drawn from one sample of a study of blood T cells in healthy people across ages. TCRdb independently ran MiXCR on the 5' RACE reads; one entry per CDR3 protein. The table has about 1 million distinct CDR3 sequences, 45% seen once. Material for sequencing was blood. These receptors were obtained from a woman aged 55-75 years in good health. Both conserved end residues are part of each CDR3. Fields, in order: J gene, clone size, D gene, V gene, CDR3 DNA, CDR3 protein. The D gene is left open where the match is weak. Size values are once, few and many counts, or a class for expanded clones, and some rows have none.

j_call: TRBJ2-7; clone_size: -; d_call: TRBD1; v_call: TRBV14; cdr3_nt: TGTGCCAGCAGCCCTGGACAGGGATGGGACTACGAGCAGTACTTC; cdr3_aa: CASSPGQGWDYEQYF
j_call: TRBJ1-2; clone_size: -; d_call: -; v_call: TRBV20-1; cdr3_nt: TGCAGTGCTTTAGGGACGGGTAAAGGCTACACCTTC; cdr3_aa: CSALGTGKGYTF
j_call: TRBJ2-7; clone_size: -; d_call: -; v_call: TRBV3-1; cdr3_nt: TGTGCCAGCAGCCAAACTCGGAGCGTGTCTGATGAGCAGTACTTC; cdr3_aa: CASSQTRSVSDEQYF
j_call: TRBJ2-4; clone_size: few; d_call: -; v_call: TRBV20-1; cdr3_nt: TGCAGTGCTAGGGTTCACAAAAACATTCAGTACTTC; cdr3_aa: CSARVHKNIQYF
j_call: TRBJ2-7; clone_size: -; d_call: -; v_call: TRBV2; cdr3_nt: TGTGCCAGCAACAAAGAACGAGCGGCTCACTACGAGCAGTACTTC; cdr3_aa: CASNKERAAHYEQYF
j_call: TRBJ2-1; clone_size: -; d_call: TRBD2; v_call: TRBV9; cdr3_nt: TGTGCCAGCAGCCCCCCCGGGGGGAGGGATGAGCAGTTCTTC; cdr3_aa: CASSPPGGRDEQFF
j_call: TRBJ2-1; clone_size: -; d_call: TRBD2; v_call: TRBV12-3/TRBV12-4; cdr3_nt: TGTGCCAGCAGTCCCGGGACTAGCGGGAGGGTAACCTACAATGAGCAGTTCTTC; cdr3_aa: CASSPGTSGRVTYNEQFF
j_call: TRBJ2-1; clone_size: few; d_call: -; v_call: TRBV11-1; cdr3_nt: TGTGCCAGCAGGAGGGGTGTTAAGAATGAGCAGTTCTTC; cdr3_aa: CASRRGVKNEQFF
j_call: TRBJ2-4; clone_size: -; d_call: -; v_call: TRBV28; cdr3_nt: TGTGCCAGCAGCTCAGGGGCAGGGGACATTCAGTACTTC; cdr3_aa: CASSSGAGDIQYF
j_call: TRBJ1-1; clone_size: few; d_call: -; v_call: TRBV4-2; cdr3_nt: TGTGCCAGCAGCCAAGATCCCGGGTTGAGAAAGGTAGCTTTCTTT; cdr3_aa: CASSQDPGLRKVAFF
j_call: TRBJ1-1; clone_size: -; d_call: -; v_call: TRBV20-1; cdr3_nt: TGCAGTGCTAGCGGGGGGGCAGTGGTGGCCACTGAAGCTTTCTTT; cdr3_aa: CSASGGAVVATEAFF
j_call: TRBJ2-1; clone_size: -; d_call: TRBD2; v_call: TRBV5-1; cdr3_nt: TGCGCCAGCAGCTTGGTTAGCGGGAGCGGTGGGGAGCAGTTCTTC; cdr3_aa: CASSLVSGSGGEQFF
j_call: TRBJ1-6; clone_size: few; d_call: -; v_call: TRBV4-1; cdr3_nt: TGCGCCAGCAGCCAAGAACGGAATTCACCCCTCCACTTT; cdr3_aa: CASSQERNSPLHF
j_call: TRBJ2-7; clone_size: -; d_call: -; v_call: TRBV3-1; cdr3_nt: TGTGCCAGCAGCCAAGATGGGTTCACCTACGAGCAGTACTTC; cdr3_aa: CASSQDGFTYEQYF
j_call: TRBJ2-1; clone_size: -; d_call: -; v_call: TRBV7-2; cdr3_nt: TGTGCCAGCAGCTTATCTCGTGTCAACAATGAGCAGTTCTTC; cdr3_aa: CASSLSRVNNEQFF
j_call: TRBJ2-1; clone_size: -; d_call: -; v_call: TRBV7-9; cdr3_nt: TGTGCCAGCAGCTTAGAGGAGTTGGCCTCGTTCTTC; cdr3_aa: CASSLEELASFF
j_call: TRBJ2-1; clone_size: few; d_call: TRBD2; v_call: TRBV10-3; cdr3_nt: TGTGCCATCAGTCTGGGAGTTAGCGGGATCTACAATGAGCAGTTCTTC; cdr3_aa: CAISLGVSGIYNEQFF
j_call: TRBJ2-3; clone_size: -; d_call: TRBD1; v_call: TRBV3-1; cdr3_nt: TGTGCCAGCAGCCAACCGGGACAGGGGGGCACAGATACGCAGTATTTT; cdr3_aa: CASSQPGQGGTDTQYF
j_call: TRBJ2-1; clone_size: few; d_call: -; v_call: TRBV2; cdr3_nt: TGTGCCAGCATGGAACCCCCCACTGAGCAGTTCTTC; cdr3_aa: CASMEPPTEQFF
j_call: TRBJ2-3; clone_size: -; d_call: -; v_call: TRBV4-1; cdr3_nt: TGCGCCAGCAGCCAAGGTCGTCAGACCACAGATACGCAGTATTTT; cdr3_aa: CASSQGRQTTDTQYF
j_call: TRBJ2-5; clone_size: -; d_call: -; v_call: TRBV4-2; cdr3_nt: TGTGCCAGCAGCCAAGAGGGACCACAAGAGACCCTGTACTTC; cdr3_aa: CASSQEGPQETLYF
j_call: TRBJ2-7; clone_size: -; d_call: -; v_call: TRBV12-3/TRBV12-4; cdr3_nt: TGTGCCAGCAGCGGGGGGCATAATGAGCAGTACTTC; cdr3_aa: CASSGGHNEQYF
j_call: TRBJ2-7; clone_size: many; d_call: -; v_call: TRBV20-1; cdr3_nt: TGCAGTGCTAGGCCCGGGAGCTCCTACGAGCAGTACTTC; cdr3_aa: CSARPGSSYEQYF
j_call: TRBJ2-1; clone_size: -; d_call: -; v_call: TRBV20-1; cdr3_nt: TGCAGTGCTAGAAACGAGCGGAGCTCCTACAATGAGCAGTTCTTC; cdr3_aa: CSARNERSSYNEQFF
j_call: TRBJ1-3; clone_size: -; d_call: -; v_call: TRBV28; cdr3_nt: TGTGCCAGCAGTTTGGGCGTCAACACCATATATTTT; cdr3_aa: CASSLGVNTIYF
j_call: TRBJ1-5; clone_size: -; d_call: -; v_call: TRBV4-2; cdr3_nt: TGTGCCAGCAGCCAAGTGGGGGCGCGACAGCCCCAGCATTTT; cdr3_aa: CASSQVGARQPQHF
j_call: TRBJ2-3; clone_size: few; d_call: TRBD2; v_call: TRBV7-8; cdr3_nt: TGTGCCGGGACCCCGGGAGGGCTGACAGATACGCAGTATTTT; cdr3_aa: CAGTPGGLTDTQYF
j_call: TRBJ1-1; clone_size: once; d_call: TRBD1; v_call: TRBV9; cdr3_nt: TGTGCCAGCAGCGTCTATACAGGGGCTGGGAACACTGAAGCTTTCTTT; cdr3_aa: CASSVYTGAGNTEAFF
j_call: TRBJ1-4; clone_size: -; d_call: -; v_call: TRBV5-1; cdr3_nt: TGCGCCAGCAGCCCCTTCCGGGCAACTAATGAAAAACTGTTTTTT; cdr3_aa: CASSPFRATNEKLFF
j_call: TRBJ2-3; clone_size: -; d_call: -; v_call: TRBV27; cdr3_nt: TGTGCCAGCAGTTTTCGTCCGGGGATAGTCGCAGATACGCAGTATTTT; cdr3_aa: CASSFRPGIVADTQYF
j_call: TRBJ2-1; clone_size: -; d_call: -; v_call: TRBV6-2/TRBV6-3; cdr3_nt: TGTGCCACCCTCGCACTCCACAATGAGCAGTTCTTC; cdr3_aa: CATLALHNEQFF
j_call: TRBJ2-3; clone_size: few; d_call: -; v_call: TRBV27; cdr3_nt: TGTGCCAGCAGTTTCCTTCAAATAGACAGCACAGATACGCAGTATTTT; cdr3_aa: CASSFLQIDSTDTQYF
j_call: TRBJ2-5; clone_size: few; d_call: TRBD1; v_call: TRBV7-7; cdr3_nt: TGTGCCAGCAGCTTAGGATCCCTGACAGGGGTACAAGAGACCCAGTACTTC; cdr3_aa: CASSLGSLTGVQETQYF
j_call: TRBJ2-7; clone_size: -; d_call: -; v_call: TRBV6-5; cdr3_nt: TGTGCCAGCAGTGAAACCACGGGGTACGAGCAGTACTTC; cdr3_aa: CASSETTGYEQYF
j_call: TRBJ2-3; clone_size: many; d_call: -; v_call: TRBV29-1; cdr3_nt: TGCAGCGTTGTGTGGCAGGGGGATACGCAGTATTTT; cdr3_aa: CSVVWQGDTQYF
j_call: TRBJ1-6; clone_size: few; d_call: TRBD1; v_call: TRBV28; cdr3_nt: TGTGCCAGCAGCACAGGGGATAATTCACCCCTCCACTTT; cdr3_aa: CASSTGDNSPLHF
j_call: TRBJ2-1; clone_size: -; d_call: -; v_call: TRBV7-2; cdr3_nt: TGTGCCAGCAGCTTAGCGTACGCGGCCTACAATGAGCAGTTCTTC; cdr3_aa: CASSLAYAAYNEQFF
j_call: TRBJ2-1; clone_size: -; d_call: -; v_call: TRBV6-2/TRBV6-3; cdr3_nt: TGTGCCAGCAGTTACTCTCGCGCCGATTTCAATGAGCAGTTCTTC; cdr3_aa: CASSYSRADFNEQFF
j_call: TRBJ2-7; clone_size: -; d_call: TRBD2; v_call: TRBV15; cdr3_nt: TGTGCCACCAGCAGAGATAGAATAGCGGGAGTCGAGCAGTACTTC; cdr3_aa: CATSRDRIAGVEQYF
j_call: TRBJ2-7; clone_size: many; d_call: -; v_call: TRBV20-1; cdr3_nt: TGCAGTGCTAGGGCCTGGGGGGAGCGGACCTACGAGCAGTACTTC; cdr3_aa: CSARAWGERTYEQYF
j_call: TRBJ2-7; clone_size: -; d_call: TRBD1; v_call: TRBV12-3/TRBV12-4; cdr3_nt: TGTGCCAGCAACATGGGGGGACAGGGAATATCCGAGCAGTACTTC; cdr3_aa: CASNMGGQGISEQYF
j_call: TRBJ2-5; clone_size: -; d_call: TRBD2; v_call: TRBV20-1; cdr3_nt: TGCAGTGCACAAGTCTCTAGCGGCTTGGCCCAAGAGACCCGGTACTTC; cdr3_aa: CSAQVSSGLAQETRYF
j_call: TRBJ2-1; clone_size: -; d_call: TRBD2; v_call: TRBV12-3/TRBV12-4; cdr3_nt: TGTGCCAGCAGCGGGGGAGGCGGGGGATCCTACAATGAGCAGTTCTTC; cdr3_aa: CASSGGGGGSYNEQFF
j_call: TRBJ2-7; clone_size: -; d_call: -; v_call: TRBV19; cdr3_nt: TGTGCCAGTAGTATGTCAGACGAGCAGTACTTC; cdr3_aa: CASSMSDEQYF
j_call: TRBJ2-6; clone_size: once; d_call: -; v_call: TRBV12-3/TRBV12-4; cdr3_nt: TGTGCCAGCAGTTGGGTTCGTGGGCCTTATGGGGCCAACGTCCTGACTTTC; cdr3_aa: CASSWVRGPYGANVLTF
j_call: TRBJ2-1; clone_size: -; d_call: TRBD2; v_call: TRBV5-4; cdr3_nt: TGTGCCAGCAGAGAGCGGGAGAGTTCCTATGAGCAGTTCTTC; cdr3_aa: CASRERESSYEQFF
j_call: TRBJ2-2; clone_size: -; d_call: -; v_call: TRBV5-5; cdr3_nt: TGTGCCAGCAGCGGTACTAGGTTCTGGGAGGACACCGGGGAGCTGTTTTTT; cdr3_aa: CASSGTRFWEDTGELFF
j_call: TRBJ2-1; clone_size: -; d_call: -; v_call: TRBV5-6; cdr3_nt: TGTGCCAGCAGCGTTTTAGGACCAACCCTAAATGAGCAGTTCTTC; cdr3_aa: CASSVLGPTLNEQFF
j_call: TRBJ2-1; clone_size: few; d_call: TRBD2; v_call: TRBV7-9; cdr3_nt: TGTGCCAGTGGGACTAGCCCAAATGAGCAGTTCTTC; cdr3_aa: CASGTSPNEQFF
j_call: TRBJ2-7; clone_size: -; d_call: TRBD2; v_call: TRBV3-1; cdr3_nt: TGTGCCAGCAGCCCAATAATAATCGGGACTAGCGGGAGGAAATTCCACGAGCAGTACTTC; cdr3_aa: CASSPIIIGTSGRKFHEQYF
j_call: TRBJ1-2; clone_size: few; d_call: -; v_call: TRBV7-2; cdr3_nt: TGTGCCAGCAGCTTAGCGTTGGGGGGAGGAGGCTACACCTTC; cdr3_aa: CASSLALGGGGYTF
j_call: TRBJ2-3; clone_size: -; d_call: -; v_call: TRBV20-1; cdr3_nt: TGCAGTGCTAGGTCGAAGGATACGCAGTATTTT; cdr3_aa: CSARSKDTQYF
j_call: TRBJ2-1; clone_size: -; d_call: -; v_call: TRBV6-2/TRBV6-3; cdr3_nt: TGTGCCAGTTATACAGGGAATTTGAATGAGCAGTTCTTC; cdr3_aa: CASYTGNLNEQFF
j_call: TRBJ2-2; clone_size: -; d_call: TRBD1; v_call: TRBV25-1; cdr3_nt: TGTGCCAGCAGTGATGCGGGACAGGGTGCCACCGGGGAGCTGTTTTTT; cdr3_aa: CASSDAGQGATGELFF
j_call: TRBJ2-7; clone_size: -; d_call: -; v_call: TRBV28; cdr3_nt: TGTGCCAGCAGTTTACGCAGGGGGAGGAGTAGCTCCTACGAGCAGTACTTC; cdr3_aa: CASSLRRGRSSSYEQYF
j_call: TRBJ2-5; clone_size: few; d_call: TRBD1; v_call: TRBV27; cdr3_nt: TGTGCCAGCAGTTTATCCGGGACAGGGGTAGAGACCCAGTACTTC; cdr3_aa: CASSLSGTGVETQYF
j_call: TRBJ2-5; clone_size: once; d_call: TRBD2; v_call: TRBV9; cdr3_nt: TGTGTCAGCAGCTTGACTAGCGGAGAAGAGATCCAGTACTTC; cdr3_aa: CVSSLTSGEEIQYF
j_call: TRBJ2-1; clone_size: once; d_call: TRBD2; v_call: TRBV27; cdr3_nt: TGTGCCAGCAGTTTTGCGGGAGGCAATGAGCAGTTCTTC; cdr3_aa: CASSFAGGNEQFF
j_call: TRBJ1-1; clone_size: few; d_call: TRBD1; v_call: TRBV12-3/TRBV12-4; cdr3_nt: TGTGCCAGCAGTCCTTGGACAGGGGGCGGGACTGAAGCTTTCTTT; cdr3_aa: CASSPWTGGGTEAFF
j_call: TRBJ2-4; clone_size: -; d_call: -; v_call: TRBV2; cdr3_nt: TGTGCCAGCAGACAAGACGGCCTTAAAAACATTCAGTACTTC; cdr3_aa: CASRQDGLKNIQYF